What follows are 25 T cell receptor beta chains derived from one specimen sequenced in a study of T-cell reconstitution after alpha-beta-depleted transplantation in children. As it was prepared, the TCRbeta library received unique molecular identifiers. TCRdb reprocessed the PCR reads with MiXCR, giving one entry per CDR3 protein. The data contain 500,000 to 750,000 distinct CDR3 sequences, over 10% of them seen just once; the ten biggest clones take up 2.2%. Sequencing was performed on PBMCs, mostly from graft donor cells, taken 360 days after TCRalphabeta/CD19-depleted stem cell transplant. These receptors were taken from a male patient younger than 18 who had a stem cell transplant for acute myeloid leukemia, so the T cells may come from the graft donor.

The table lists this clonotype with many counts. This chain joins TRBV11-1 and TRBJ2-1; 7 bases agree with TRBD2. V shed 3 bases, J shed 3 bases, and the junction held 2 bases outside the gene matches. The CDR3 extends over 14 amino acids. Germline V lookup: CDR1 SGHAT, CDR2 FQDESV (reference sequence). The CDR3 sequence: CASSFLAVYNEQFF. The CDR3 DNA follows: TGTGCCAGCAGCTTTCTAGCGGTCTACAATGAGCAGTTCTTC.

In DNA, the CDR3 is TGTGCCACCAGTGGACGGACAGGGGGCATCACCGGGGAGCTGTTTTTT. Translating it yields CATSGRTGGITGELFF. The gene calls are TRBV24-1 and TRBJ2-2; TRBD1 aligns across 11 bases. V was pared by 5 bases and J by 4 bases, with 5 bases of the junction left unmatched. The CDR3 totals 16 residues. Germline-derived CDR1 and CDR2 are KGHDR and SFDVKD.

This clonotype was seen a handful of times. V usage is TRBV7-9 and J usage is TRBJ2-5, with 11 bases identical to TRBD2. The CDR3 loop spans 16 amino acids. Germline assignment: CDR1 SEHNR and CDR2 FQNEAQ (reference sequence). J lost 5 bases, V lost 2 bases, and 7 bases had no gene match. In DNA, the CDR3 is TGTGCCAGCAGCTTAATACTAGCGGGAGTCTTGGAGACCCAGTACTTC. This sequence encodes CASSLILAGVLETQYF.

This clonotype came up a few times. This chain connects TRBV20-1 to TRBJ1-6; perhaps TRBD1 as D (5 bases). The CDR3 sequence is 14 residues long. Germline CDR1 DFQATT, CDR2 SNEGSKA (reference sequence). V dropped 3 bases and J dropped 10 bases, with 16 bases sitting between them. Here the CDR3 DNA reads TGCAGTGCTAGTCGGTGGGGGAAAGAATCACCCCTCCACTTT. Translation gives CSASRWGKESPLHF.

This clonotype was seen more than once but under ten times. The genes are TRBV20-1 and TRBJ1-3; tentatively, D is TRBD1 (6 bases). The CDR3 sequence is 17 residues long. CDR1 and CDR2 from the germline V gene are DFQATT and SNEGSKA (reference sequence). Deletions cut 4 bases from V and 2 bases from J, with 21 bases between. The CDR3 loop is CSAIRRDIDTAGNTIYF. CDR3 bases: TGCAGTGCTATCCGGCGGGACATCGATACCGCTGGAAACACCATATATTTT.

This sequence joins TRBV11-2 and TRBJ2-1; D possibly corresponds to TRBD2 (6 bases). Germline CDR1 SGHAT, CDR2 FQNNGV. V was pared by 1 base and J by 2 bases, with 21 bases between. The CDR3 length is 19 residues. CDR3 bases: TGTGCCAGCAGCTTAGTATCATCCTTTAGACTAGTAACCTACAATGAGCAGTTCTTC. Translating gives CASSLVSSFRLVTYNEQFF.

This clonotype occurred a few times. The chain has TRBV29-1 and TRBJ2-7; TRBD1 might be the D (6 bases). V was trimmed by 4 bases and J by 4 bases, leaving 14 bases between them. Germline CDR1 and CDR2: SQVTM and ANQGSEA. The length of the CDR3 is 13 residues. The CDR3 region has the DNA TGCAGCGTTGCACGGGACATTGGTTACGAGCAGTACTTC. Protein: CSVARDIGYEQYF.

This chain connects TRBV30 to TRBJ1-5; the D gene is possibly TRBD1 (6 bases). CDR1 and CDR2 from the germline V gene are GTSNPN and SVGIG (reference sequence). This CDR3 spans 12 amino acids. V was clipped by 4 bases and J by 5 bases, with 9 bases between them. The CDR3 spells CAWKGGDQPQHF. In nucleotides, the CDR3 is TGTGCCTGGAAGGGGGGAGATCAGCCCCAGCATTTT.

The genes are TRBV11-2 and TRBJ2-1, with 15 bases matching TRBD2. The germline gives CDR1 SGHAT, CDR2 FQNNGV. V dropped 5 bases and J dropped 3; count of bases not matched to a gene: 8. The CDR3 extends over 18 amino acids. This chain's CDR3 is CASSLRTSGRAGYNEQFF. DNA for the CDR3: TGTGCCAGCAGCCTTCGGACTAGCGGGAGGGCCGGCTACAATGAGCAGTTCTTC.

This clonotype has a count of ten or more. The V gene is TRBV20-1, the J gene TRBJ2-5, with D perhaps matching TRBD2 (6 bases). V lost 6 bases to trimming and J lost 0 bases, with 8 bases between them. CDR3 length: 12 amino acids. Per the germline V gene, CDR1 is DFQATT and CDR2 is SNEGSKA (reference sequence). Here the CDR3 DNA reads TGCAGTGCCGGCGGGGACCAAGAGACCCAGTACTTC. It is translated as CSAGGDQETQYF.

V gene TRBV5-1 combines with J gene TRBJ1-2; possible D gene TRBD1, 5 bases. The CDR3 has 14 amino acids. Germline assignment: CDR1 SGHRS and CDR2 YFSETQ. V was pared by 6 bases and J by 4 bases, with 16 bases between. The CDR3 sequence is CASTQEGQSYGYTF. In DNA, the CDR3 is TGCGCCAGCACCCAGGAGGGGCAAAGCTATGGCTACACCTTC. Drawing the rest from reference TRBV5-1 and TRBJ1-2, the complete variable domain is KAGVTQTPRYLIKTRGQQVTLSCSPISGHRSVSWYQQTPGQGLQFLFEYFSETQRNKGNFPGRFSGRQFSNSRSEMNVSTLELGDSALYLCASTQEGQSYGYTFGSGTRLTVV.

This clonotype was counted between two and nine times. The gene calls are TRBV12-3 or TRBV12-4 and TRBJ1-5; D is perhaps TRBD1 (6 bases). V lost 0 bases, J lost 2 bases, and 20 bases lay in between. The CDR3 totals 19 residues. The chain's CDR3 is CASSLALQGRGVRNQPQHF. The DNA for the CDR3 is TGTGCCAGCAGTTTAGCGCTACAGGGAAGGGGGGTGCGCAATCAGCCCCAGCATTTT.

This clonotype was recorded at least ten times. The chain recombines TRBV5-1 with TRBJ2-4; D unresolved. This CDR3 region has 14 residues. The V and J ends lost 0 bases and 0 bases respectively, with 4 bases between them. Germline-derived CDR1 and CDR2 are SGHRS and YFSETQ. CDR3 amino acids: CASSLALAKNIQYF. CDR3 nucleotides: TGCGCCAGCAGCTTGGCCTTAGCCAAAAACATTCAGTACTTC.

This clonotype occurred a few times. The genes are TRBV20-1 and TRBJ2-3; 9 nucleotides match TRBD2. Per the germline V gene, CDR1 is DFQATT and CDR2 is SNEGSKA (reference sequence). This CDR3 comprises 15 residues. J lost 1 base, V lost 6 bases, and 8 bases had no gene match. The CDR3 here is CSATRLAVGTDTQYF. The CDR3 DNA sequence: TGCAGTGCAACCCGACTAGCGGTGGGCACAGATACGCAGTATTTT.

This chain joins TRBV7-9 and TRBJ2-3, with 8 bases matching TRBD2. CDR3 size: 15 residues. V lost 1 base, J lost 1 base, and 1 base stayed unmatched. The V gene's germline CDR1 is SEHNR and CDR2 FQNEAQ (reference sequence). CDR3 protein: CASSLDGGGTDTQYF. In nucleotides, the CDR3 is TGTGCCAGCAGCTTAGACGGGGGGGGCACAGATACGCAGTATTTT.

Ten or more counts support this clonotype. The CDR3 sequence is CASSSTGGTDTQYF. The CDR3 region has the DNA TGTGCCAGCAGTTCCACAGGGGGCACAGATACGCAGTATTTT. The chain couples TRBV28 to TRBJ2-3; TRBD1 agrees at 7 bases. V was clipped by 4 bases and J by 1 base; unmatched bases: 2. The CDR3 contains 14 residues. Germline loops: CDR1 MDHEN, CDR2 SYDVKM.

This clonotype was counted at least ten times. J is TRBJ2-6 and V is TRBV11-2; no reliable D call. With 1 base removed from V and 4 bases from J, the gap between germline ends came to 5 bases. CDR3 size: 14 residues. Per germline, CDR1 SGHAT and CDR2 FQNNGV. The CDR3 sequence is CASSLVPGANVLTF. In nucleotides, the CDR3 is TGTGCCAGCAGCTTAGTCCCCGGGGCCAACGTCCTGACTTTC.

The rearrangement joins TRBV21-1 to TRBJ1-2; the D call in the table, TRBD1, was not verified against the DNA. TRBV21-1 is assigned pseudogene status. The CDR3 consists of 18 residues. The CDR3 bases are TGTGCCAGCAGCATTCTACGTCTCCGGGACAGACTAAACTATGGCTACACCTTC. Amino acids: CASSILRLRDRLNYGYTF.

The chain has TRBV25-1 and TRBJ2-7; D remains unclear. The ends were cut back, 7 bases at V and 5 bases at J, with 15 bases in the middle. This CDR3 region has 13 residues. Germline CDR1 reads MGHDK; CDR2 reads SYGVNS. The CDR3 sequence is CASNDLGTDEQYF. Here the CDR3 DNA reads TGTGCCAGCAATGACCTAGGAACAGACGAGCAGTACTTC.

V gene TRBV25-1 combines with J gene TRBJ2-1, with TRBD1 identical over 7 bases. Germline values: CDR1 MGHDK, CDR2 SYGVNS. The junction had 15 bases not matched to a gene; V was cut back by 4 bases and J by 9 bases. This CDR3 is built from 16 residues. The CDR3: CASSADHISTGIEQFF. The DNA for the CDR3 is TGTGCCAGCAGTGCCGACCATATATCGACAGGGATTGAGCAGTTCTTC.

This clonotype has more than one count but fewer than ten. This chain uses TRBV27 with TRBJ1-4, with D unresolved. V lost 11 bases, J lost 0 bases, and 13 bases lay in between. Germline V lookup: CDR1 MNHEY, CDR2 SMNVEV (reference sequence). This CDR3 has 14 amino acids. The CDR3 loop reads CASRAPATNEKLFF. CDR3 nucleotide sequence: TGTGCCTCCCGGGCACCCGCAACTAATGAAAAACTGTTTTTT.

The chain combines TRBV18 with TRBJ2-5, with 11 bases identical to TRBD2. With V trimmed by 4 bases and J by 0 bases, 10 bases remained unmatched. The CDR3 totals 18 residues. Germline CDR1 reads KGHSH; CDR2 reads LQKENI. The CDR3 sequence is CASSQFSGTSGYQETQYF. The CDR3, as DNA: TGTGCCAGCTCACAATTCTCCGGGACTAGCGGATACCAAGAGACCCAGTACTTC. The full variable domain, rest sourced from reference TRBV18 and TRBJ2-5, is NAGVMQNPRHLVRRRGQEARLRCSPMKGHSHVYWYRQLPEEGLKFMVYLQKENIIDESGMPKERFSAEFPKEGPSILRIQQVVRGDSAAYFCASSQFSGTSGYQETQYFGPGTRLLVL.

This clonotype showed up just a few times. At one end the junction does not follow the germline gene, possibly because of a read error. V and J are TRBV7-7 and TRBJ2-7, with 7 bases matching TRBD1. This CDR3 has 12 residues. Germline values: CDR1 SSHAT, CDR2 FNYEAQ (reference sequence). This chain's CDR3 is CASSLEDRKWYF. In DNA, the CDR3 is TGTGCTAGCAGCTTAGAGGACAGGAAATGGTACTTC.

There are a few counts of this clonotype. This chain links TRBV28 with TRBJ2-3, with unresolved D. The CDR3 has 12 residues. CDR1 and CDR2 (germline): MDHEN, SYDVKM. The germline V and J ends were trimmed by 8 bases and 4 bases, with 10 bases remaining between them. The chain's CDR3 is CASLLGPDTQYF. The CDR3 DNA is TGTGCCAGCCTCTTAGGACCAGATACGCAGTATTTT.

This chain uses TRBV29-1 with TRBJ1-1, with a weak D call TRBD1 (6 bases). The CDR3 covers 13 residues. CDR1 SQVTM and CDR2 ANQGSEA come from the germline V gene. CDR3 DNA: TGCACCGGACGGGGGGCCGGGAACACTGAAGCTTTCTTT. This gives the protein CTGRGAGNTEAFF.